This note documents a single TCR beta chain sequence. Per the original methods: Estimation of nucleated cell counts was performed using reference gene primer amplification. Assay: immunoSEQ multiplex PCR; the TCRdb copy retains only in-frame clones and omits some. Clone size and V and J calls were adopted from that table, with D and trimming inferred from the DNA. The table lists 15,000 to 20,000 clones, 80% of them singletons. The CDR3 sequence is 17 residues long. V was pared by 6 bases and J by 6 bases, with 15 bases of the junction left unmatched. Looked up from germline, CDR1 is MNHEY and CDR2 is SMNVEV (reference sequence). The data belong to a study of blood T cell repertoires in COVID-19. As for the study in general: The United States, Italy and Spain provided the acute and convalescent COVID-19 samples. PBMCs, B-cell-depleted T cells, or T cells were the source of the cDNA or gDNA that made up the material.

The origin of this receptor is a man aged 80 or over with acute or convalescent COVID-19. The chain links TRBV27 to TRBJ1-5; 9 bases match TRBD1. The sequencing sample was made of peripheral blood. The CDR3 spells CASRPHPHRGRGQPQHF. The CDR3 DNA sequence: TGTGCCAGCAGGCCCCACCCACACAGGGGGCGCGGTCAGCCCCAGCATTTT.